Presented here are 20 T cell receptor beta chains from one specimen sequenced in a study of blood T cell repertoires in COVID-19. Some clones are missing from TCRdb's copy, which holds only in-frame ones; the method was immunoSEQ multiplex PCR. Here the sample spans approximately 260,000 clones, 80% to 90% being singletons. The specimen was peripheral blood. Source of these receptors: a woman aged 70-85 years with COVID-19, enrolled during active disease.

This chain uses TRBV11-3 with TRBJ2-5; 11 nucleotides agree with TRBD2. Trimming cost V 5 bases and J 2 bases; bases outside gene matches: 7. This CDR3 region has 16 residues. CDR1 SGHNT and CDR2 YENEEA come from the germline V gene. The CDR3 DNA sequence: TGTGCCAGCAGCCTGGGGACTAGCGGAGTACAAGAGACCCAGTACTTC. It is translated as CASSLGTSGVQETQYF. The whole variable domain, remainder taken from reference TRBV11-3 and TRBJ2-5, is EAGVVQSPRYKIIEKKQPVAFWCNPISGHNTLYWYLQNLGQGPELLIRYENEEAVDDSQLPKDRFSAERLKGVDSTLKIQPAELGDSAVYLCASSLGTSGVQETQYFGPGTRLLVL.

The chain is built from TRBV28 and TRBJ1-3, with D possibly being TRBD1 (5 bases). Germline V gene sequence: CDR1 MDHEN, CDR2 SYDVKM. Trimming pared 4 bases from V and 2 bases from J, leaving 12 bases between. This CDR3 has 15 residues. CDR3 sequence (DNA): TGTGCCAGCAGTTGGGGGGTTTTAACTGGAAACACCATATATTTT. It translates to CASSWGVLTGNTIYF.

The chain is built from TRBV7-6 and TRBJ1-6, with 7 nucleotides matching TRBD1. CDR3 length equals 15 residues. Germline V gives CDR1 SGHVS, CDR2 FNYEAQ. After removal of 3 bases from V and 9 bases from J, the junction contained 8 bases not matched to a gene. CDR3 nucleotides: TGTGCCAGCAGCTTTTCAACAGGGGTTCGTTCACCCCTCCACTTT. Its translation is CASSFSTGVRSPLHF.

This chain uses TRBV6-6 with TRBJ2-2; 10 positions match TRBD2. Germline CDR1 MNHNY, CDR2 SVGAGI (reference sequence). The CDR3 spans 16 residues. Trimming cost V 2 bases and J 4 bases; bases outside gene matches: 4. This chain's CDR3 is CASSYASGRGTGELFF. Written as DNA, the CDR3 is TGTGCCAGCAGTTACGCTAGCGGGAGAGGCACCGGGGAGCTGTTTTTT.

The CDR3 spells CASSSLAGGFNEQFF. The CDR3 bases are TGTGCCAGCAGTTCACTAGCGGGAGGCTTTAATGAGCAGTTCTTC. The chain carries TRBV28 and TRBJ2-1; 12 nucleotides line up with TRBD2. The CDR3 contains 15 residues. The V segment lost 4 bases and the J segment 7 bases; nucleotides outside the gene matches: 5. Germline V gene data show CDR1 as MDHEN and CDR2 as SYDVKM.

The chain joins TRBV6-2 or TRBV6-3 to TRBJ2-7, with TRBD2 matching over 7 bases. The trim removed 0 bases at V and 5 bases at J, leaving 10 bases unmatched. Germline V gene sequence: CDR1 MNHEY, CDR2 SVGEGT. The CDR3 has 16 amino acids. The DNA for the CDR3 is TGTGCCAGCAGTTACTCCCTTAGCCGGGGAGGGCACGAGCAGTACTTC. Amino acids: CASSYSLSRGGHEQYF.

Note on this clone: This same CDR3 is encoded by further DNA sequences in the sample. The V call is TRBV6-2 or TRBV6-3, the J call TRBJ2-2; perhaps TRBD1 as D (6 bases). With 4 bases removed from V and 0 bases from J, the gap between germline ends came to 9 bases. The germline V gene has CDR1 MNHEY and CDR2 SVGEGT. CDR3 length: 15 amino acids. The chain's CDR3 is CASSLQGANTGELFF. The CDR3 DNA reads as TGTGCCAGCAGTTTACAGGGCGCGAACACCGGGGAGCTGTTTTTT.

This clone was seen only a few times. V gene TRBV6-5 combines with J gene TRBJ1-5; 10 positions match TRBD1. CDR3 size: 15 residues. Trimming cost V 4 bases and J 4 bases; bases outside gene matches: 4. In germline, CDR1 is MNHEY, CDR2 SVGAGI. The CDR3 DNA reads as TGTGCCAGCAGTTCGGGGACAGGGGCAAATCAGCCCCAGCATTTT. It encodes CASSSGTGANQPQHF.

The chain recombines TRBV5-1 with TRBJ2-1; 13 bases agree with TRBD2. The CDR3 is made up of 16 amino acids. Per the germline V gene, CDR1 is SGHRS and CDR2 is YFSETQ. V lost 4 bases and J lost 6; bases outside the gene matches: 7. The CDR3 coding sequence is TGCGCCAGCAGCCTCCTGACTAGCGGGAGGACCAATGAGCAGTTCTTC. Its translation is CASSLLTSGRTNEQFF.

The chain joins TRBV28 to TRBJ1-2; TRBD1 matches at 12 bases. This CDR3 contains 14 residues. With V trimmed by 8 bases and J by 7 bases, 8 bases remained unmatched. Germline CDR1 is MDHEN and CDR2 is SYDVKM. The CDR3 bases are TGTGCCAGCGGACCGGGACAGGGGGCTCTTGGCTACACCTTC. It is translated as CASGPGQGALGYTF.

The V call is TRBV18, the J call TRBJ2-7, with D perhaps TRBD1 (5 bases). CDR3 length: 15 amino acids. Trimming left V 2 bases short and J 3 bases short, with 14 bases between. Germline CDR1 KGHSH, CDR2 LQKENI. Here the CDR3 reads CASSPGVRQGYEQYF. The DNA of the CDR3 is TGTGCCAGCTCACCAGGAGTTCGGCAGGGCTACGAGCAGTACTTC.

The chain uses TRBV9 and TRBJ1-5; weak D call: TRBD1 (5 bases). V shed 3 bases and J shed 9 bases, with 19 bases lying between them. The CDR3 sequence is 15 residues long. Per germline, CDR1 SGDLS and CDR2 YYNGEE. As DNA, the CDR3 is TGTGCCAGCAGCGAGGGGTCGGGGGGAGGTTTGCCCCAGCATTTT. It translates to CASSEGSGGGLPQHF.

The J gene is TRBJ2-5, the V gene TRBV4-1; 7 bases map to TRBD2. CDR3 length: 16 amino acids. V lost 1 base and J lost 2; bases outside the gene matches: 7. The germline V gene encodes CDR1 MGHRA and CDR2 YSYEKL. In nucleotides, the CDR3 is TGCGCCAGCAGCCAAGTCAGTCGGACTAGTCAAGAGACCCAGTACTTC. Translated, it gives CASSQVSRTSQETQYF.

Of note for this clone: Distinct nucleotide sequences in the sample also encode this CDR3. The genes are TRBV5-4 and TRBJ2-7, with TRBD1 identical over 7 bases. After removal of 0 bases from V and 3 bases from J, the junction contained 0 bases not matched to a gene. Germline V gives CDR1 SGHNT, CDR2 YYREEE (reference sequence). The CDR3 length is 13 residues. The CDR3 nucleotides read TGTGCCAGCAGCTTGGACAGGGGCTACGAGCAGTACTTC. As protein: CASSLDRGYEQYF.

This clone turned up a few times. The genes are TRBV2 and TRBJ1-4, with TRBD1 as a possible D gene (5 bases). The CDR3 sequence is 12 residues long. The germline V and J ends were trimmed by 6 bases and 4 bases, with 6 bases remaining between them. Germline CDR1 reads SNHLY; CDR2 reads FYNNEI. The CDR3 sequence: CASRQGNEKLFF. The CDR3 DNA is TGTGCCAGCAGGCAGGGTAATGAAAAACTGTTTTTT.

The chain joins TRBV19 to TRBJ2-6, with 12 bases identical to TRBD2. CDR3 size: 14 residues. Germline V gene data show CDR1 as LNHDA and CDR2 as SQIVND (reference sequence). With V trimmed by 6 bases and J by 12 bases, 6 bases remained unmatched. CDR3 sequence reads: CASRKTSGSGVLTF. In nucleotides, the CDR3 is TGTGCCAGTAGGAAGACTAGCGGGAGTGGCGTCCTGACTTTC.

This clone came up a few times. V gene TRBV9 combines with J gene TRBJ1-2; 9 nucleotides align to TRBD1. Germline lookup yields CDR1 SGDLS and CDR2 YYNGEE. With 3 bases clipped from V and 6 bases from J, the junction kept 15 bases outside the gene matches. The CDR3 extends over 17 amino acids. The CDR3 loop is CASSAAPGGQGIDGYTF. The CDR3 DNA sequence: TGTGCCAGCAGCGCCGCCCCGGGGGGACAGGGAATTGATGGCTACACCTTC.

The DNA for the CDR3 is TGCGCCAGCAGCTTTCTACAGGGCACAGATACGCAGTATTTT. Its translation: CASSFLQGTDTQYF. The chain joins TRBV5-1 to TRBJ2-3; D may be TRBD1 (5 bases). Trimming shortened V by 2 bases and J by 1 base, and 8 bases separated the two germline ends. This CDR3 spans 14 amino acids. Germline V lookup: CDR1 SGHRS, CDR2 YFSETQ.

The gene calls are TRBV2 and TRBJ1-2; D gene uncertain. The ends were cut back, 6 bases at V and 4 bases at J, with 9 bases in the middle. Per germline, CDR1 SNHLY and CDR2 FYNNEI. The CDR3 totals 12 residues. This chain's CDR3 is CASRSNSYGYTF. The CDR3, as DNA: TGTGCCAGCAGGAGCAACAGCTATGGCTACACCTTC.

The rearrangement links TRBV3-1 (or the pseudogene TRBV3-2) to TRBJ2-2; no clear D. The CDR3 length is 19 residues. Trimming removed 0 bases from V and 0 bases from J, with 17 bases in between. CDR1 and CDR2 (germline): LGHDT, YNNKEL (reference sequence). The CDR3 region is CASSQDEPSRQPNTGELFF. In DNA, the CDR3 is TGTGCCAGCAGCCAAGATGAGCCCTCGAGGCAGCCGAACACCGGGGAGCTGTTTTTT.